The 25 T cell receptor beta chains reported below all come from one sample, sequenced in a study of blood T cell repertoires in COVID-19 (dated by TCRdb to the early 2020s). Library method: the immunoSEQ multiplex PCR assay. TCRdb stores this immuneACCESS table with in-frame sequences only. Part of the clones is absent; in the studies checked, under half of the shortfall reflects unresolved V genes, and no reason is known for the rest. The sample table holds 150,000 or so clones, of which about nine tenths were seen once. The ten largest clones add up to 2% to 2.5% of the sample. Sequenced material: peripheral blood. The receptor source for this set is a human donor in a cohort sampled during active COVID-19.

This clone was observed a handful of times. The J gene is TRBJ1-5, the V gene TRBV2; D is ambiguous. Germline CDR1 and CDR2: SNHLY and FYNNEI. The CDR3 is 15 amino acids. V lost 6 bases and J lost 7, with 19 bases in between. The CDR3 bases are TGTGCCAGCAGCAAAGGACTGGTGAGTGAGCAGCCCCAGCATTTT. This translates into CASSKGLVSEQPQHF.

The chain uses TRBV27 and TRBJ2-7; 9 positions agree with TRBD2. V dropped 7 bases and J dropped 7; count of bases not matched to a gene: 17. Germline CDR1 is MNHEY and CDR2 is SMNVEV (reference sequence). This CDR3 is built from 16 residues. The CDR3 loop reads CASTAWGVAGGPEQYF. The CDR3 DNA reads TGTGCCAGCACCGCCTGGGGAGTTGCGGGAGGGCCTGAGCAGTACTTC.

The rearrangement links TRBV9 to TRBJ2-5; no reliable D call. V lost 0 bases, J lost 2 bases, and 5 bases lay in between. From germline, CDR1 is SGDLS and CDR2 YYNGEE. The CDR3 totals 13 residues. CDR3 amino acids: CASSVVEQETQYF. CDR3 DNA: TGTGCCAGCAGCGTAGTTGAGCAAGAGACCCAGTACTTC.

This clone was observed a single time. J is TRBJ2-1 and V is TRBV7-3; 8 bases match TRBD1. Trimming at V came to 5 bases and at J to 7 bases, leaving 19 bases not matched to a gene. The germline gives CDR1 SGHTA, CDR2 FQGTGA. CDR3 length: 18 amino acids. The CDR3 here is CASSPNRPGTGSWNEQFF. The CDR3 nucleotides are TGTGCCAGCAGCCCCAACCGACCTGGGACAGGATCGTGGAATGAGCAGTTCTTC.

The chain recombines TRBV4-1 with TRBJ2-3, with TRBD2 identical over 7 bases. V lost 6 bases to trimming and J lost 0 bases; unmatched junction nucleotides: 6. The CDR3 has 15 residues. CDR1 MGHRA and CDR2 YSYEKL come from the germline V gene. The CDR3 here is CASRGRAESTDTQYF. The CDR3 DNA is TGCGCCAGCAGAGGGAGGGCAGAAAGCACAGATACGCAGTATTTT.

The rearrangement links TRBV28 to TRBJ2-3, with D possibly matching TRBD2 (5 bases). CDR3 length equals 15 residues. Germline values: CDR1 MDHEN, CDR2 SYDVKM. V lost 5 bases and J lost 0, with 12 bases in between. The CDR3 loop reads CASSRSVGSTDTQYF. For the CDR3, the DNA is TGTGCCAGCAGTCGTAGCGTGGGTAGCACAGATACGCAGTATTTT.

The J gene is TRBJ2-5, the V gene TRBV5-1; the match to TRBD1 covers 9 bases. The trim removed 6 bases at V and 5 bases at J, leaving 11 bases unmatched. The CDR3 has 15 amino acids. CDR1 and CDR2 (germline): SGHRS, YFSETQ. CDR3 amino acids: CASTPQGDRVETQYF. CDR3 in DNA: TGCGCCAGCACCCCCCAGGGGGACAGGGTCGAGACCCAGTACTTC.

The chain recombines TRBV7-2 with TRBJ2-3; D may be TRBD1 (5 bases). V lost 5 bases and J lost 4, with 13 bases in between. The CDR3 extends over 14 amino acids. The germline gives CDR1 SGHTA, CDR2 FQGNSA. The CDR3 DNA reads TGTGCCAGCAGCCGCAACCAGGGCCCAGATACGCAGTATTTT. Protein sequence: CASSRNQGPDTQYF.

The chain links TRBV29-1 to TRBJ2-7; a weak D match, TRBD1 (5 bases). This CDR3 comprises 12 residues. Trimming pared 6 bases from V and 3 bases from J, leaving 12 bases between. Germline CDR1 SQVTM, CDR2 ANQGSEA. The CDR3 here is CSVDPTGYEQYF. CDR3 DNA: TGCAGCGTGGACCCCACAGGCTACGAGCAGTACTTC.

The sample holds one count of this clone. The chain joins TRBV27 to TRBJ2-3; D is perhaps TRBD1 (6 bases). This CDR3 comprises 19 residues. V was clipped by 2 bases and J by 9 bases, with 30 bases between them. The V gene's germline CDR1 is MNHEY and CDR2 SMNVEV (reference sequence). The CDR3 here is CASSLRQAPRTYFRYTQYF. The CDR3 DNA sequence: TGTGCCAGCAGTTTACGACAGGCCCCCCGAACGTATTTCAGATACACGCAGTATTTT.

The chain joins TRBV2 to TRBJ2-5; unclear D gene. Germline CDR1 SNHLY, CDR2 FYNNEI. CDR3 length: 11 residues. With 5 bases removed from V and 5 bases from J, the gap between germline ends came to 6 bases. The CDR3 region has the DNA TGTGCCAGCAGTTACCGGGAGACCCAGTACTTC. Protein sequence: CASSYRETQYF.

The chain couples TRBV6-2 or TRBV6-3 to TRBJ2-7; D is unclear. The germline V gene has CDR1 MNHEY and CDR2 SVGEGT. V was trimmed by 5 bases and J by 4 bases, leaving 12 bases between them. CDR3 size: 13 residues. The CDR3 reads CASSRRAGYEQYF. In DNA, the CDR3 is TGTGCCAGCAGTAGGCGAGCCGGGTACGAGCAGTACTTC.

V usage is TRBV5-1 and J usage is TRBJ1-2; D is possibly TRBD1 (5 bases). The CDR3 spans 14 residues. Looked up from germline, CDR1 is SGHRS and CDR2 is YFSETQ. The V and J ends lost 0 bases and 4 bases respectively, with 10 bases between them. This CDR3 reads CASSLGDGGYGYTF. In DNA form, the CDR3 reads TGCGCCAGCAGCTTGGGAGACGGGGGCTATGGCTACACCTTC.

The chain employs TRBV7-9 and TRBJ1-1; 7 bases map to TRBD1. J lost 1 base, V lost 5 bases, and 7 bases had no gene match. CDR1 and CDR2 (germline): SEHNR, FQNEAQ (reference sequence). The CDR3 length is 15 residues. CDR3 bases: TGTGCCAGCAGCCTTCGACAGGGACGGAACACTGAAGCTTTCTTT. This gives the protein CASSLRQGRNTEAFF.

J is TRBJ1-6 and V is TRBV7-3; D possibly corresponds to TRBD1 (6 bases). This CDR3 has 15 amino acids. Germline V gene data show CDR1 as SGHTA and CDR2 as FQGTGA. V was pared by 2 bases and J by 3 bases, with 8 bases between. CDR3 nucleotides: TGTGCCAGCAGCTTAGGGGGCCTCTATAATTCACCCCTCCACTTT. Protein: CASSLGGLYNSPLHF. Filled out from reference TRBV7-3 and TRBJ1-6, the complete variable domain reads GAGVSQTPSNKVTEKGKYVELRCDPISGHTALYWYRQSLGQGPEFLIYFQGTGAADDSGLPNDRFFAVRPEGSVSTLKIQRTERGDSAVYLCASSLGGLYNSPLHFGNGTRLTVT.

The chain couples TRBV19 to TRBJ2-1, with 9 bases fitting TRBD1. Germline CDR1 reads LNHDA; CDR2 reads SQIVND (reference sequence). V lost 5 bases to trimming and J lost 0 bases; unmatched junction nucleotides: 5. CDR3 size: 16 residues. The CDR3 coding sequence is TGTGCCAGTAGTCGGGACAGGGCTATCTCCTACAATGAGCAGTTCTTC. Translating it yields CASSRDRAISYNEQFF.

V and J are TRBV28 and TRBJ1-3; 7 bases are shared with TRBD1. This CDR3 has 19 residues. Germline trimming cut 6 bases from V and 0 bases from J; bases unmatched to any gene: 17. The germline V gene encodes CDR1 MDHEN and CDR2 SYDVKM. The CDR3 reads CASRQTGEPYWISGNTIYF. CDR3 nucleotides: TGTGCCAGCAGACAAACAGGGGAGCCCTACTGGATCTCTGGAAACACCATATATTTT.

CDR3 amino acids: CASSGTLTYEQYF. CDR3 sequence (DNA): TGTGCCAGCAGTGGGACTCTGACCTACGAGCAGTACTTC. V is TRBV28 and J is TRBJ2-7, with D maybe TRBD2 (6 bases). The CDR3 runs 13 residues. Germline assignment: CDR1 MDHEN and CDR2 SYDVKM. V dropped 5 bases and J dropped 2 bases, with 10 bases sitting between them.

The chain has TRBV7-2 and TRBJ1-1, with D possibly TRBD1 on 5 matching bases. Germline loops: CDR1 SGHTA, CDR2 FQGNSA. V lost 5 bases and J lost 0, with 16 bases in between. The CDR3 has 16 amino acids. In nucleotides, the CDR3 is TGTGCCAGCAGCCCCCACGGGCAGGGCATGAACACTGAAGCTTTCTTT. The encoded protein is CASSPHGQGMNTEAFF. Full variable domain (missing parts from reference TRBV7-2 and TRBJ1-1): GAGVSQSPSNKVTEKGKDVELRCDPISGHTALYWYRQSLGQGLEFLIYFQGNSAPDKSGLPSDRFSAERTGGSVSTLTIQRTQQEDSAVYLCASSPHGQGMNTEAFFGQGTRLTVV.

The chain combines TRBV13 with TRBJ2-7; the D gene is possibly TRBD2 (6 bases). In germline, CDR1 is PRHDT, CDR2 FYEKMQ (reference sequence). There are 14 residues in the CDR3. V lost 5 bases and J lost 0, with 11 bases in between. In nucleotides, the CDR3 is TGTGCCAGCAGCCTCGGGACTCCCTCCTACGAGCAGTACTTC. As protein: CASSLGTPSYEQYF.

V and J are TRBV6-2 or TRBV6-3 and TRBJ2-7; D is perhaps TRBD2 (5 bases). The CDR3 runs to 13 residues. Trimming took off 5 bases at V and 2 bases at J, with 10 bases between the two ends. Germline CDR1 MNHEY, CDR2 SVGEGT. The CDR3 DNA is TGTGCCAGCAGTCGGCACGGGGCCTACGAGCAGTACTTC. Translation: CASSRHGAYEQYF.

This clone was observed a few times. At the DNA level, this CDR3 is encoded by other sequences in the same sample as well. The V and J genes are TRBV2 and TRBJ1-5; 7 nucleotides line up with TRBD1. This CDR3 is 15 amino acids long. CDR1 and CDR2 (germline): SNHLY, FYNNEI. Losses at the gene ends were 5 bases for V and 4 bases for J; bases not matched to a gene: 8. Here the CDR3 reads CASSSTGVGNQPQHF. CDR3 nucleotide sequence: TGTGCCAGCAGTTCAACAGGGGTTGGGAATCAGCCCCAGCATTTT.

The genes are TRBV3-1 (or the pseudogene TRBV3-2) and TRBJ1-5; 8 nucleotides align to TRBD1. Trimming cost V 4 bases and J 4 bases; bases outside gene matches: 3. This CDR3 has 14 amino acids. Looked up from germline, CDR1 is LGHDT and CDR2 is YNNKEL (reference sequence). The CDR3 protein is CASSPGQGNQPQHF. Here the CDR3 DNA reads TGTGCCAGCAGCCCCGGACAGGGTAATCAGCCCCAGCATTTT.

In its sample, this clone was seen once. The rearrangement uses TRBV6-2 or TRBV6-3 and TRBJ1-5, with 7 nucleotides matching TRBD1. Per germline, CDR1 MNHEY and CDR2 SVGEGT. The V gene end was trimmed by 6 bases and the J gene end by 10 bases; junction bases not matched to a gene: 15. This CDR3 comprises 15 residues. The CDR3 bases are TGTGCCAGCAGCCCCGCGACAGGGCTACAGGGTCCCCAGCATTTT. As protein: CASSPATGLQGPQHF.

This clone showed up just once. This sequence joins TRBV6-1 and TRBJ1-6; D is perhaps TRBD1 (5 bases). V was cut by 2 bases and J by 7 bases, with 15 bases left in between. This CDR3 is built from 16 residues. Germline CDR1 and CDR2: MNHNS and SASEGT. CDR3 DNA: TGTGCCAGCAGTGAATCCCACACAGGCGGCAATTCACCCCTCCACTTT. Its translation: CASSESHTGGNSPLHF.